A selection of T cell receptor beta chains follows, all from one sample in a study of PD-1 blockade in classical Hodgkin lymphoma. This table comes from immunoSEQ multiplex PCR, and its TCRdb copy is limited to in-frame clones, with some not included. The sample holds 15,000 or so clones, roughly 68% seen once. Sample: peripheral blood mononuclear cells (PBMCs), taken at baseline. These TCRs come from a human donor with classical Hodgkin lymphoma. Each CDR3 is given with its conserved first and last residue. D genes are given only for firm matches. Size is stated for part of the rows, as once, few or many counts, or as a class when the clone is expanded.

v_gene,j_gene,d_gene,abundance,CDR3nt,CDR3aa
TRBV5-1,TRBJ2-1,-,medium-sized,TGCGCCAGCAGCTTGGCCGGGGAGGAACCCGAGCAGTTCTTC,CASSLAGEEPEQFF
TRBV7-2,TRBJ1-1,-,once,TGTGCCAGCAGCGCCCTTTCCCGGGCGGGTGAAGCTTTCTTT,CASSALSRAGEAFF
TRBV28,TRBJ1-1,-,few,TGTGCCAGCATCACCTTAGGTAGAACCAACACTGAAGCTTTCTTT,CASITLGRTNTEAFF
TRBV27,TRBJ2-1,TRBD2,-,TGTGCCAGCAGTTTCGCGACTAGCGGAGGGGGCAATGAGCAGTTCTTC,CASSFATSGGGNEQFF
TRBV18,TRBJ2-2,-,-,TGTGCCAGCTCACCACAGGGGACATCGAACACCGGGGAGCTGTTTTTT,CASSPQGTSNTGELFF
TRBV19,TRBJ1-5,-,-,TGTGCCAGTAGTACACAAGGCCCGGGGGGCAATCAGCCCCAGCATTTT,CASSTQGPGGNQPQHF
TRBV28,TRBJ1-1,-,medium-sized,TGTGCCAGCAGTCCAGGGTATGGAACTGAAGCTTTCTTT,CASSPGYGTEAFF
TRBV18,TRBJ2-6,TRBD2,-,TGTGCCAGCTCACCACTTAGGTCGCAGGCTAGCGGTACCTCTGGGGCCAACGTCCTGACTTTC,CASSPLRSQASGTSGANVLTF
TRBV13,TRBJ2-7,-,-,TGTGCCAGCAGAGTAGGGCAGATGATAGGCGAGCAGTACTTC,CASRVGQMIGEQYF
TRBV19,TRBJ2-7,TRBD2,-,TGTGCCAGTAGTATGGGACTAGCGGGAGAGGAGCAGTACTTC,CASSMGLAGEEQYF
TRBV7-9,TRBJ2-3,-,-,TGTGCCAGCAGCTTCTCCAATAGAGGGGTACCAGATACGCAGTATTTT,CASSFSNRGVPDTQYF
TRBV28,TRBJ1-3,TRBD1,few,TGTGCCAGCAGGCCGACAGGGGGCGCTTCTGGAAACACCATATATTTT,CASRPTGGASGNTIYF
TRBV19,TRBJ1-1,-,-,TGTGCCAGTAGTATAGTGAGGGGGACTGAAGCTTTCTTT,CASSIVRGTEAFF
TRBV7-6,TRBJ2-7,-,-,TGTGCCAGCAGCTTATCGGCGGATTACGAGCAGTACTTC,CASSLSADYEQYF
TRBV10-3,TRBJ2-1,-,-,TGTGCCATCAGACCGGGACGAGACAATGAGCAGTTCTTC,CAIRPGRDNEQFF
TRBV19,TRBJ2-5,-,few,TGTGCCAGTAGTATCGGGGGCGGGGAGGGAGAGACCCAGTACTTC,CASSIGGGEGETQYF
TRBV18,TRBJ2-2,-,few,TGTGCCAGCTCACCGCCGGGGGGCCCCCTAGGCACCGGGGAGCTGTTTTTT,CASSPPGGPLGTGELFF
TRBV29-1,TRBJ2-1,TRBD1,-,TGCAGCGTGGGGACAGGGGAAGGGGCTGAGCAGTTCTTC,CSVGTGEGAEQFF
TRBV10-3,TRBJ2-2,TRBD2,few,TGTGCCATCAAGTCGGGGCTAGCGGGATACACCGGGGAGCTGTTTTTT,CAIKSGLAGYTGELFF
TRBV9,TRBJ2-7,-,few,TGTGCCAGCAGCGTACTAGACGGATACTACGAGCAGTACTTC,CASSVLDGYYEQYF
TRBV9,TRBJ2-4,-,-,TGTGCCAGCAGCGCGACCCAGGGAATCACCAAAAACATTCAGTACTTC,CASSATQGITKNIQYF
TRBV7-9,TRBJ2-7,TRBD2,once,TGTGCCAGCAGCTTAGTAGTAGTGTCTAGCGGGTTTAGCTCCTACGAGCAGTACTTC,CASSLVVVSSGFSSYEQYF
TRBV19,TRBJ1-2,-,few,TGTGCCAGTAGCCCCGCTTGGTATGGCTACACCTTC,CASSPAWYGYTF
TRBV30,TRBJ2-3,TRBD2,-,TGTGCCTGGAGTGGTCTAGCGGGCCCTACAGTAGAAAGCACAGATACGCAGTATTTT,CAWSGLAGPTVESTDTQYF
TRBV28,TRBJ2-7,-,few,TGTGCCAGCAGTTCCCTAGCTGATTACTACGAGCAGTACTTC,CASSSLADYYEQYF
TRBV9,TRBJ2-2,-,-,TGTGCCAGCGGAAGGACCGGGGAGCTGTTTTTT,CASGRTGELFF
TRBV5-1,TRBJ2-7,TRBD1,-,TGCGCCAGCAGCCCGGGGACAGACTACTACGAGCAGTACTTC,CASSPGTDYYEQYF